This T cell receptor beta chain was recovered during a study of cytomegalovirus exposure and HLA in healthy donors. Regarding the study as a whole: A previous analysis found most TCR beta V segments productive roughly 87% or roughly 30% of the time. Several of the most significant clusters appeared linked to common viral pathogens, based on a later analysis. Specific recognition of CMV antigens was confirmed in vitro for a few chains (all CMV-associated).

PCR was performed using 60 Vbeta and 13 Jbeta primers. Clones were sequenced by immunoSEQ multiplex PCR, and TCRdb holds only the in-frame ones, with some missing. The sample contains over 150,000 clones, 75% of which appear only once. As concerns this clone: The antigen is not known.

Germline CDR1 is SGHAT and CDR2 is FQDESV (reference sequence). The length of the CDR3 is 16 residues. Trimming cost V 5 bases and J 4 bases; bases outside gene matches: 13. V usage is TRBV11-1 and J usage is TRBJ1-1; TRBD1 agrees at 7 bases. The sequencing input was PBMCs. The sequence was obtained from a male donor in good health and CMV-seronegative. The CDR3 loop reads CASSPKQQGWSTEAFF. The DNA of the CDR3 is TGTGCCAGCAGCCCCAAACAACAGGGGTGGAGCACTGAAGCTTTCTTT.